The clone carrying this T cell receptor (beta chain) was seen more than once but under ten times. Germline CDR1 reads SGHRS; CDR2 reads YFSETQ. V lost 0 bases, J lost 3 bases, and 10 bases lay in between. The CDR3 runs to 15 residues. This sample is drawn from a study of OX40 agonist ivuxolimab in advanced cancers. Assay: immunoSEQ multiplex PCR; the TCRdb copy retains only in-frame clones and omits some. The sample has about 61,000 clones, approximately 86% seen once. The clonotype comes from an adult with an advanced solid tumor such as melanoma, head and neck, liver or kidney cancer. The input for sequencing was CD4+ or CD8+ T cells sorted from blood, taken in a trial of the OX40 agonist ivuxolimab. The V gene is TRBV5-1, the J gene TRBJ2-1, with D tentatively TRBD1 or TRBD2 (5 bases each). This CDR3 is CASSLEGAGYNEQFF. The CDR3 nucleotides are TGCGCCAGCAGCTTGGAAGGGGCGGGCTACAATGAGCAGTTCTTC.